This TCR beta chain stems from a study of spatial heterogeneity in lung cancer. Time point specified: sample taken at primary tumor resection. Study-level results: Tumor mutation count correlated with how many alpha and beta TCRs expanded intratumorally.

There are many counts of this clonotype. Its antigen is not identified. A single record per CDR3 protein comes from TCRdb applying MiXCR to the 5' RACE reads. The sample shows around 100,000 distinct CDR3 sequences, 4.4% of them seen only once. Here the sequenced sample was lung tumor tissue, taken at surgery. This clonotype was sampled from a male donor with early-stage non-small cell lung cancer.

The CDR3 DNA sequence: TGTGCCAGCAGCCAACGGGACGGATTCTATGGCTACACCTTC. It translates to CASSQRDGFYGYTF. The chain recombines TRBV3-1 with TRBJ1-2; perhaps TRBD1 as D (5 bases). V lost 2 bases to trimming and J lost 4 bases, with 11 bases between them. CDR3 length: 14 amino acids. Germline values: CDR1 LGHDT, CDR2 YNNKEL (reference sequence).